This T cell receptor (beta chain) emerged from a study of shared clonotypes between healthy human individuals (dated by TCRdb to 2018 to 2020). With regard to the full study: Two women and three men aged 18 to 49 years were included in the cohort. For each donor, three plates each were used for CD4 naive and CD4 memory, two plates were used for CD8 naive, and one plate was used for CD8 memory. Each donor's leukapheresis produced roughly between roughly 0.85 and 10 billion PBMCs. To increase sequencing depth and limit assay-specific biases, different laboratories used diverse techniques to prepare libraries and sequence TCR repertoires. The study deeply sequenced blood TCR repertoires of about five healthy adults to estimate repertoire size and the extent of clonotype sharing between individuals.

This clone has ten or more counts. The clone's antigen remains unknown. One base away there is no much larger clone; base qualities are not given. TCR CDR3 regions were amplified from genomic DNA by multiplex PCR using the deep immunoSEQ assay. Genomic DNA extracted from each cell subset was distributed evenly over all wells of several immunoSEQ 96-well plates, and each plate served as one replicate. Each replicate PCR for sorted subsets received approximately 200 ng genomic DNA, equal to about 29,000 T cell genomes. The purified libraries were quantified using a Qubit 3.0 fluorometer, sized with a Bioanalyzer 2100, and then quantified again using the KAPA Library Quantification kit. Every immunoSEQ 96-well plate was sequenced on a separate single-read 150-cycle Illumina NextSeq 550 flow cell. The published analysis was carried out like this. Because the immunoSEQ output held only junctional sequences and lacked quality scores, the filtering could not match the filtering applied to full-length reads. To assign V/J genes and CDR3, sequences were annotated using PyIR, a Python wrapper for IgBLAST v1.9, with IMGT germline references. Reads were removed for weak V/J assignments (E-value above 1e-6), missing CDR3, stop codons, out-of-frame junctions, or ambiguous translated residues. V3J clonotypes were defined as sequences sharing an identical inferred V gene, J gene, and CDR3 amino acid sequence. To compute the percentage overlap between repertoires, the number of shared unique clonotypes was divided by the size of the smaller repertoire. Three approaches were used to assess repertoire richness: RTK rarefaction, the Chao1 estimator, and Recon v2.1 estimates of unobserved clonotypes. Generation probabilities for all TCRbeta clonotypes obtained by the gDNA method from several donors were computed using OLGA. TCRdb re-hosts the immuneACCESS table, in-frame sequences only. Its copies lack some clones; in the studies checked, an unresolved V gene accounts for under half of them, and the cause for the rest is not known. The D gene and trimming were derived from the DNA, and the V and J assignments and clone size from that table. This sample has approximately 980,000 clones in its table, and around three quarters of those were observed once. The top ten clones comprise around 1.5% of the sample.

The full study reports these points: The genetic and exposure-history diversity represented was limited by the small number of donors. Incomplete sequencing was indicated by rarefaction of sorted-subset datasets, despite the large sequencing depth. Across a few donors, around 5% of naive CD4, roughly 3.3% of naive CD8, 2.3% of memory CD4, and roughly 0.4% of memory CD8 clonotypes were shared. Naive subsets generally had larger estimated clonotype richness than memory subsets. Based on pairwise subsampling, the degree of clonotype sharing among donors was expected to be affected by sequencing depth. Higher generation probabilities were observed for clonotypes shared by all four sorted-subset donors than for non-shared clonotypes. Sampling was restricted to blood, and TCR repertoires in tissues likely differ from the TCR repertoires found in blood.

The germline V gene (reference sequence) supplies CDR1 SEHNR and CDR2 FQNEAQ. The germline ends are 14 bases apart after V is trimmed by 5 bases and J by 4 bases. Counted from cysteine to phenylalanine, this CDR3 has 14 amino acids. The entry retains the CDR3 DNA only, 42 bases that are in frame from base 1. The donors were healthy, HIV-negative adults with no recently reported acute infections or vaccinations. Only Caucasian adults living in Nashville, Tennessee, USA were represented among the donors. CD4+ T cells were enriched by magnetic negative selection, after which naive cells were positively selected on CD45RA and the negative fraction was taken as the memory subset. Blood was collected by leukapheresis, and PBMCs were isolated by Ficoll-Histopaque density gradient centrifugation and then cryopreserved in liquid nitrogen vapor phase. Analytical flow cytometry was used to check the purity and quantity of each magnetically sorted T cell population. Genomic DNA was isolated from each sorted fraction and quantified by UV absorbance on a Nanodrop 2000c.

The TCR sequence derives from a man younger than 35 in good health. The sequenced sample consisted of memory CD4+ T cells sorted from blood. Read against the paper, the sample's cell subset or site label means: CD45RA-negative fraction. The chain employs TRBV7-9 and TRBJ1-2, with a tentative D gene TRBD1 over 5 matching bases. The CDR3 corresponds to CASSPGTALYGYTF. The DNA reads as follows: TGTGCCAGCAGCCCAGGGACGGCTCTCTATGGCTACACCTTC.